This passage covers 10 T cell receptor beta chains from one sample sequenced in a study of control samples from healthy donors and cancer patients. Only in-frame clones appear in the TCRdb table, and some are missing; sequencing was by immunoSEQ multiplex PCR. In the table there are 150,000 to 200,000 clones, around 88% of which are singletons. The sample was blood. These receptors originate from a young woman in good health.

The genes are TRBV29-1 and TRBJ1-2; possibly TRBD1 for D (5 bases). The V end was cut by 4 bases, the J end by 6 bases, with 18 bases between. CDR3 length: 14 amino acids. Germline V gene lookup returns CDR1 SQVTM and CDR2 ANQGSEA. The CDR3 loop is CSVADLGPGNGYTF. CDR3 nucleotides: TGCAGCGTTGCTGACCTGGGGCCAGGTAATGGCTACACCTTC.

This chain joins TRBV10-3 and TRBJ2-5, with 7 bases identical to TRBD1. V lost 9 bases to trimming and J lost 2 bases; unmatched junction nucleotides: 9. CDR1 is ENHRY and CDR2 is SYGVKD in the germline V gene. The CDR3 has 14 residues. The CDR3 DNA reads as TGTGCCATAGCCCCGGGACAGATACAAGAGACCCAGTACTTC. It encodes CAIAPGQIQETQYF.

V is TRBV6-2 or TRBV6-3 and J is TRBJ2-1; D remains ambiguous. The CDR3 spans 14 residues. CDR1 is MNHEY, CDR2 SVGEGT, per germline. Trimming pared 0 bases from V and 6 bases from J, leaving 9 bases between. The CDR3 protein is CASSYSRRSNEQFF. CDR3 DNA sequence: TGTGCCAGCAGTTACTCGAGGCGTTCCAATGAGCAGTTCTTC.

The chain uses TRBV5-1 and TRBJ1-1; 8 bases fit TRBD1. CDR1 and CDR2 from the germline V gene are SGHRS and YFSETQ. The V and J ends lost 6 bases and 0 bases, in that order; junction bases with no gene match: 10. This CDR3 has 16 amino acids. CDR3 loop: CASTRGRGPMNTEAFF. The DNA for the CDR3 is TGCGCCAGCACCAGGGGCAGGGGGCCCATGAACACTGAAGCTTTCTTT.

The rearrangement links TRBV6-1 to TRBJ1-3; TRBD1 aligns across 7 bases. J gave up 0 bases and V 4 bases, and 15 bases lay outside the gene matches. The CDR3 extends over 19 amino acids. Germline V gene sequence: CDR1 MNHNS, CDR2 SASEGT. CDR3 bases: TGTGCCAGCAGTGCCTATCTACCCACAGGGGCGCACTCTGGAAACACCATATATTTT. Translation: CASSAYLPTGAHSGNTIYF.

This clone appeared a few times. The gene calls are TRBV7-9 and TRBJ1-6, with TRBD1 identical over 10 bases. Trimming removed 7 bases from V and 7 bases from J; junction bases left unmatched: 4. This CDR3 region has 14 residues. The germline CDR1 and CDR2 sequences are SEHNR and FQNEAQ (reference sequence). The CDR3 DNA is TGTGCCAGCACCCAGGACAGGGGGAATTCACCCCTCCACTTT. Translating it yields CASTQDRGNSPLHF.

The chain couples TRBV5-1 to TRBJ2-2; no firm D call. The CDR3 spans 14 residues. The germline gives CDR1 SGHRS, CDR2 YFSETQ. V lost 4 bases and J lost 7, with 14 bases in between. The CDR3 DNA reads as TGCGCCAGCAGCGTCAGCGAGTTCAACGGGGAGCTGTTTTTT. It specifies CASSVSEFNGELFF.

This sequence joins TRBV10-1 and TRBJ2-3; unclear D gene. Germline values: CDR1 WNHNN, CDR2 SYGVQD (reference sequence). V lost 0 bases, J lost 3 bases, and 7 bases lay in between. CDR3 size: 14 residues. CDR3 nucleotides: TGCGCCAGCAGTGAGTCTATAACTACAGATACGCAGTATTTT. Its translation is CASSESITTDTQYF.

This chain uses TRBV19 with TRBJ2-7; TRBD1 matches at 9 bases. V lost 7 bases, J lost 5 bases, and 9 bases stayed unmatched. CDR1 and CDR2 (germline): LNHDA, SQIVND (reference sequence). This CDR3 region has 14 residues. CDR3 protein: CASTSTGGSHEQYF. The CDR3 DNA reads as TGTGCCAGTACCTCGACAGGGGGATCCCACGAGCAGTACTTC.

This clone was seen just once. J is TRBJ2-5 and V is TRBV23-1; 10 bases map to TRBD2. TRBV23-1 is an open reading frame, and its role is uncertain. The CDR3 length is 15 residues. V shed 0 bases, J shed 5 bases, and the junction held 3 bases outside the gene matches. DNA for the CDR3: TGCGCCAGCAGTCAATCGGCTAGCGGGAGTGAGACCCAGTACTTC. Translating it yields CASSQSASGSETQYF.